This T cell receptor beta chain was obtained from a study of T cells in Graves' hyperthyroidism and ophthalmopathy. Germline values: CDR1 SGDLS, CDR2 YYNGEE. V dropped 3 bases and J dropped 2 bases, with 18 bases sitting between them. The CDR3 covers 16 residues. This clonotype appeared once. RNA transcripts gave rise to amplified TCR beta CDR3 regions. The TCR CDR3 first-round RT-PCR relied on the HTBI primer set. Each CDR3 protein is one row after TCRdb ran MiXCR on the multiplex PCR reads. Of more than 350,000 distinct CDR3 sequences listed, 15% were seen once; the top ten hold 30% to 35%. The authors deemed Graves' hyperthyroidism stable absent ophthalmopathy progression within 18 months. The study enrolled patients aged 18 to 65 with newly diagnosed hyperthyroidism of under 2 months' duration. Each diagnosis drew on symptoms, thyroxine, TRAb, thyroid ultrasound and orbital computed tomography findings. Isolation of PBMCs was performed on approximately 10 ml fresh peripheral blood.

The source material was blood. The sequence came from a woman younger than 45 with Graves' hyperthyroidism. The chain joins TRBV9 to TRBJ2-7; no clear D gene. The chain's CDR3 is CASSEFRTSLTYEQYF. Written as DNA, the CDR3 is TGTGCCAGCAGCGAGTTCCGCACCTCTTTAACCTACGAGCAGTACTTC. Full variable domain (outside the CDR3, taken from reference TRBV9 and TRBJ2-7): DSGVTQTPKHLITATGQRVTLRCSPRSGDLSVYWYQQSLDQGLQFLIQYYNGEERAKGNILERFSAQQFPDLHSELNLSSLELGDSALYFCASSEFRTSLTYEQYFGPGTRLTVT.